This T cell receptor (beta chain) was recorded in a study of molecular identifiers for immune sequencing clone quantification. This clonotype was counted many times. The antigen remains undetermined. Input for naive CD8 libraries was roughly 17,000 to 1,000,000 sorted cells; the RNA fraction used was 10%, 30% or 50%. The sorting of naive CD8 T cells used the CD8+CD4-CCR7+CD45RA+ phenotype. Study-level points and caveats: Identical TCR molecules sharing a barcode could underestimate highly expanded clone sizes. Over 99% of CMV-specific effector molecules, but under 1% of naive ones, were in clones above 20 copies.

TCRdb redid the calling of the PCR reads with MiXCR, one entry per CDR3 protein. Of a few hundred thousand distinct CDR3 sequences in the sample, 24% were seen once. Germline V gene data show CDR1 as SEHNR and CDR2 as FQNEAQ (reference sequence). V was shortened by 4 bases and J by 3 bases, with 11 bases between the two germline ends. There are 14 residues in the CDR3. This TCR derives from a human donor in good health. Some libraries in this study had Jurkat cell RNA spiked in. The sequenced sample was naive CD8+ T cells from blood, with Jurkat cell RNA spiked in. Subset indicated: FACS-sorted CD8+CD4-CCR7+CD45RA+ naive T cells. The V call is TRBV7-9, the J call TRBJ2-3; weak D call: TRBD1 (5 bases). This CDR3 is CASSSGFVTDTQYF. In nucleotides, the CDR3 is TGTGCCAGCAGCTCAGGGTTCGTGACAGATACGCAGTATTTT. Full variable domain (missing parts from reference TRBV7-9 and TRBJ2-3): DTGVSQNPRHKITKRGQNVTFRCDPISEHNRLYWYRQTLGQGPEFLTYFQNEAQLEKSRLLSDRFSAERPKGSFSTLEIQRTEQGDSAMYLCASSSGFVTDTQYFGPGTRLTVL.